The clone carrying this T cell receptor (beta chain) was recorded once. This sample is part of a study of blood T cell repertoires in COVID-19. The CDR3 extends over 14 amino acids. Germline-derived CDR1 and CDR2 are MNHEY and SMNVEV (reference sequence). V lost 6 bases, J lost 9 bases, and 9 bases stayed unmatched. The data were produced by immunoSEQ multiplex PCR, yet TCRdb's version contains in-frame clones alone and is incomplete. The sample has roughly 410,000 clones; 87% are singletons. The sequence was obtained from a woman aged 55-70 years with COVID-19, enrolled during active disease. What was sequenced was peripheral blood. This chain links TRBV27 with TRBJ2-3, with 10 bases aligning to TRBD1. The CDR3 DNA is TGTGCCAGCAGGGGGACAGGGGTCAGAGGAACGCAGTATTTT. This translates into CASRGTGVRGTQYF.